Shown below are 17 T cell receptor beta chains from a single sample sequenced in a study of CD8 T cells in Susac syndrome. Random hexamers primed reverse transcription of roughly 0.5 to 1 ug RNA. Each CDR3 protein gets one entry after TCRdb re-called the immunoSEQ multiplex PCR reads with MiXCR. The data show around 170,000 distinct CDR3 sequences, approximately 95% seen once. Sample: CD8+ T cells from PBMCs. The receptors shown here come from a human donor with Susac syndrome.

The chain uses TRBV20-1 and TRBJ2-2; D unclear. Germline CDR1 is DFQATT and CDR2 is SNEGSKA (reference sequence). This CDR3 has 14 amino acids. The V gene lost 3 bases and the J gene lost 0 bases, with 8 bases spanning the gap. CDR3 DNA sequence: TGCAGTGCTAGTCCCAACACGAACACCGGGGAGCTGTTTTTT. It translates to CSASPNTNTGELFF.

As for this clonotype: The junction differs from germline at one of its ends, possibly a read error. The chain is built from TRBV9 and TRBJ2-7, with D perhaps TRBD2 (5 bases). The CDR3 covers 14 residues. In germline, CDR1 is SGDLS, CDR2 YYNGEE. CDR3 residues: CANSTSGNPYEQYF. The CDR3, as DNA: TGTGCCAACAGCACCTCCGGGAACCCCTACGAGCAGTACTTC.

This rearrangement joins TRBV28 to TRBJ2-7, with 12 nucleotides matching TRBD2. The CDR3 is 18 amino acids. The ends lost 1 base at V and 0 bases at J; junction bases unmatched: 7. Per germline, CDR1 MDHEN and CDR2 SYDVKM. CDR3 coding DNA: TGTGCCAGCAGTTTATTGGGGACTAGCGGGCCGAGCTCCTACGAGCAGTACTTC. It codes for CASSLLGTSGPSSYEQYF.

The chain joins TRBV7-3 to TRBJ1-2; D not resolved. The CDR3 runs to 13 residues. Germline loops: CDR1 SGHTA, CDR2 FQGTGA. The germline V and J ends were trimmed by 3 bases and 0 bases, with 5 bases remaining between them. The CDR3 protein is CASSFFTNYGYTF. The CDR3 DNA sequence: TGTGCCAGCAGCTTCTTTACTAACTATGGCTACACCTTC.

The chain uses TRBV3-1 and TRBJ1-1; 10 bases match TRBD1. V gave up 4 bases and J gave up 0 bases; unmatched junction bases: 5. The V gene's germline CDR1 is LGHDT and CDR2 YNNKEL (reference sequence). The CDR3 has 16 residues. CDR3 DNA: TGTGCCAGCAGCCGCCGGGACAGGGGCTTGAACACTGAAGCTTTCTTT. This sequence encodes CASSRRDRGLNTEAFF. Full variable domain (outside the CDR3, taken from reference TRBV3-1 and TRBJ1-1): DTAVSQTPKYLVTQMGNDKSIKCEQNLGHDTMYWYKQDSKKFLKIMFSYNNKELIINETVPNRFSPKSPDKAHLNLHINSLELGDSAVYFCASSRRDRGLNTEAFFGQGTRLTVV.

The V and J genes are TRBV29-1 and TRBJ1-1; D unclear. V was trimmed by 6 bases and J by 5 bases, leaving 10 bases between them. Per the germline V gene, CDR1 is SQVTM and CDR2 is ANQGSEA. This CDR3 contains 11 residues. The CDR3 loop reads CSVQPTTEAFF. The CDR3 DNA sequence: TGCAGCGTCCAACCGACGACTGAAGCTTTCTTT.

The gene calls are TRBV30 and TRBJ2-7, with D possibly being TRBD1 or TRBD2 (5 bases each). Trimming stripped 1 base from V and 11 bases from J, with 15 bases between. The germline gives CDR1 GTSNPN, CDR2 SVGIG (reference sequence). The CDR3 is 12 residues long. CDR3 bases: TGTGCCTGGAGTGGGGCAGGGAGAGAGGAGTACTTC. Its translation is CAWSGAGREEYF.

The CDR3 region has the DNA TGTGCCAGCAGCTCGTCTGACAGCCAAGAGACCCAGTACTTC. It is translated as CASSSSDSQETQYF. The V gene is TRBV5-4, the J gene TRBJ2-5; the D gene is possibly TRBD1 (5 bases). Deletions cut 3 bases from V and 1 base from J, with 10 bases between. Per the germline V gene, CDR1 is SGHNT and CDR2 is YYREEE (reference sequence). The CDR3 runs to 14 residues.

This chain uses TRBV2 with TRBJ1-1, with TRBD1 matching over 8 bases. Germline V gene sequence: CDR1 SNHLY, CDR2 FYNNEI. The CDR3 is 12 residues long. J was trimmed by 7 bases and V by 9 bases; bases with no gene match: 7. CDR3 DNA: TGTGCCAGAGGACAGGGAGGAGTTGAAGCTTTCTTT. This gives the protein CARGQGGVEAFF. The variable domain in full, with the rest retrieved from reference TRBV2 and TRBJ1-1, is EPEVTQTPSHQVTQMGQEVILRCVPISNHLYFYWYRQILGQKVEFLVSFYNNEISEKSEIFDDQFSVERPDGSNFTLKIRSTKLEDSAMYFCARGQGGVEAFFGQGTRLTVV.

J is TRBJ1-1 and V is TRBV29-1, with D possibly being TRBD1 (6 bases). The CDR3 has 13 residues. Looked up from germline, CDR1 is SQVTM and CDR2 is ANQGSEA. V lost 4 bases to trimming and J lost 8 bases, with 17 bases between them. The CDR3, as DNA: TGCAGCGTTGCCAAACTCTTACAGGGAGAAGCTTTCTTT. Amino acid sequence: CSVAKLLQGEAFF.

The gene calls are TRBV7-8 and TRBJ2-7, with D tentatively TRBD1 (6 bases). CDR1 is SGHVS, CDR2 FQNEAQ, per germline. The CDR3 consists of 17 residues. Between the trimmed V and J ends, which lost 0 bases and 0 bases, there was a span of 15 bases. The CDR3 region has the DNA TGTGCCAGCAGCTTAGCGGTGGACAGCCTGAGCTCCTACGAGCAGTACTTC. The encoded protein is CASSLAVDSLSSYEQYF.

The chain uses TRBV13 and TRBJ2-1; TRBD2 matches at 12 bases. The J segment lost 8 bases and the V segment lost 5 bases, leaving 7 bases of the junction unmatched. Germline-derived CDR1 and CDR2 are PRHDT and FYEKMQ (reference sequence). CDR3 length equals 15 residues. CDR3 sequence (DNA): TGTGCCAGCAGCCCGGCTAGCGGGAGGGTCGATGAGCAGTTCTTC. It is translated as CASSPASGRVDEQFF.

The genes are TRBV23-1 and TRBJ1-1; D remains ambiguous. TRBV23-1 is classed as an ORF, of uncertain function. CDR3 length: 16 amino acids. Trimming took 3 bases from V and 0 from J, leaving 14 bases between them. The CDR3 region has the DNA TGCGCCAGCAGTCAGTGTCAGGTGGAAATGAACACTGAAGCTTTCTTT. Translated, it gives CASSQCQVEMNTEAFF.

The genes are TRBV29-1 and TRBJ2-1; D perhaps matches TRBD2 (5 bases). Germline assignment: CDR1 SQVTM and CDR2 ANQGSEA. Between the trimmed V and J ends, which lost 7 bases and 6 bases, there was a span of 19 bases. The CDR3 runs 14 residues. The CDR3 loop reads CSGNPGSASNEQFF. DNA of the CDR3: TGCAGCGGAAACCCGGGGTCCGCCAGCAATGAGCAGTTCTTC.

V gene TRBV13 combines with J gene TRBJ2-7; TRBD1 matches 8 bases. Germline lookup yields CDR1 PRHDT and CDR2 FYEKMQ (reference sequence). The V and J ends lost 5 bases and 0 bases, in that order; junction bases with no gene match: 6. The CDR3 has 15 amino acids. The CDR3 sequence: CASSQRTGPSYEQYF. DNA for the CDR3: TGTGCCAGCAGCCAACGGACAGGGCCCTCCTACGAGCAGTACTTC.

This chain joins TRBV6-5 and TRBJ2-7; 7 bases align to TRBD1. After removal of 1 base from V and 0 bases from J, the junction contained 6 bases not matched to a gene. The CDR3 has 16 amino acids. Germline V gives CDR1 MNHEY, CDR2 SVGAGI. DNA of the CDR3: TGTGCCAGCAGTTACTTAACTGGGACAGCCTCCTACGAGCAGTACTTC. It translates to CASSYLTGTASYEQYF.

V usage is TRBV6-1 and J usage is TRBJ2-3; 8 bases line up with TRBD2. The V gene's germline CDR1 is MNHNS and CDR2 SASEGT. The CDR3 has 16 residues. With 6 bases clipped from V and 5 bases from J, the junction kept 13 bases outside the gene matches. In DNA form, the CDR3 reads TGTGCCAGCAGGGACCCGGCAGCGGGGGTATTAGATACGCAGTATTTT. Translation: CASRDPAAGVLDTQYF.